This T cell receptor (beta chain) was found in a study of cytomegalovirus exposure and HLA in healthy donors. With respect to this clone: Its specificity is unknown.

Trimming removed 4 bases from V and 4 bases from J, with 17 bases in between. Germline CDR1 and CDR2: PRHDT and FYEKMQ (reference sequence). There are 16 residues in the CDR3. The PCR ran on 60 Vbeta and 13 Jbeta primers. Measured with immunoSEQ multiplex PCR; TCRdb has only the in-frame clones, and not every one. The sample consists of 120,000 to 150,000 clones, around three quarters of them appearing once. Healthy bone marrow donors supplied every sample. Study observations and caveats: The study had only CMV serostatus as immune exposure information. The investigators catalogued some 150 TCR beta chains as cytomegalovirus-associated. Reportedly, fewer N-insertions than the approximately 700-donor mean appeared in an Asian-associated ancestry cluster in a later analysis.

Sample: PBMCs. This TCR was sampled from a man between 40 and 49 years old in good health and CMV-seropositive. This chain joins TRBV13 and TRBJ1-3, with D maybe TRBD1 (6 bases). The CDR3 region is CASSSKRAGAGNTIYF. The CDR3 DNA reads TGTGCCAGCAGCTCCAAGAGGGCGGGGGCCGGAAACACCATATATTTT.